The 11 T cell receptor beta chains in this list originate from one sample, sequenced in a study of shared clonotypes between healthy human individuals. The assay was immunoSEQ multiplex PCR, and TCRdb's table has in-frame clones only and misses some. Of millions of clones listed, 90% to 95% are singletons. The sequencing sample was made of naive CD4+ T cells sorted from blood. Subset of the sample: CD45RA+ positively selected. These receptors were obtained from a young man in good health.

CDR3 region: CASSPGSRGGYGYTF. The CDR3 DNA sequence: TGTGCCAGCAGTCCGGGATCCAGGGGCGGGTATGGCTACACCTTC. The rearrangement joins TRBV6-5 to TRBJ1-2; maybe TRBD1 (6 bases). CDR1 is MNHEY and CDR2 is SVGAGI in the germline V gene. V was shortened by 5 bases and J by 5 bases, with 18 bases between the two germline ends. The CDR3 is made up of 15 amino acids.

J is TRBJ1-4 and V is TRBV6-5; tentative D call: TRBD1 (6 bases). Germline CDR1 is MNHEY and CDR2 is SVGAGI. Between the trimmed V and J ends, which lost 2 bases and 10 bases, there was a span of 14 bases. This CDR3 contains 14 residues. CDR3 in DNA: TGTGCCAGCAGTTACGGGGGGCGAGAGGGAAAACTGTTTTTT. Its protein is CASSYGGREGKLFF.

The chain uses TRBV30 and TRBJ1-4; tentatively, D is TRBD1 (5 bases). The CDR3 is 12 residues long. Trimming pared 2 bases from V and 7 bases from J, leaving 8 bases between. Germline CDR1 GTSNPN, CDR2 SVGIG (reference sequence). The CDR3 here is CAWSLGAEKLFF. The CDR3 region has the DNA TGTGCCTGGAGTTTAGGGGCTGAAAAACTGTTTTTT.

This rearrangement joins TRBV5-1 to TRBJ1-1; D is perhaps TRBD1 (5 bases). Germline loops: CDR1 SGHRS, CDR2 YFSETQ. This CDR3 has 16 residues. Trimming removed 0 bases from V and 4 bases from J, with 16 bases in between. CDR3: CASSLARWVRGTEAFF. Here the CDR3 DNA reads TGCGCCAGCAGCTTGGCTCGTTGGGTTAGGGGCACTGAAGCTTTCTTT.

This clone is a singleton in its sample. The chain joins TRBV5-1 to TRBJ2-6; D tentatively reads TRBD1 or TRBD2 (5 bases each). The CDR3 length is 16 residues. Germline V lookup: CDR1 SGHRS, CDR2 YFSETQ. Trimming removed 2 bases from V and 2 bases from J, with 11 bases in between. CDR3 sequence: CASSFNQGAGANVLTF. CDR3 coding DNA: TGCGCCAGCAGCTTCAATCAGGGAGCTGGGGCCAACGTCCTGACTTTC.

The chain is built from TRBV18 and TRBJ1-5; D not resolved. Trimming cost V 5 bases and J 7 bases, with 15 bases left between them. This CDR3 has 14 residues. CDR1 and CDR2 from the germline V gene are KGHSH and LQKENI. CDR3 in DNA: TGTGCCAGCTCAACTTCATTAGCCCAACAGCCCCAGCATTTT. This gives the protein CASSTSLAQQPQHF.

V is TRBV6-5 and J is TRBJ1-1, with TRBD1 identical over 10 bases. J lost 5 bases, V lost 2 bases, and 2 bases had no gene match. The CDR3 spans 14 residues. The germline CDR1 and CDR2 sequences are MNHEY and SVGAGI. The CDR3 protein is CASSYRDRGTEAFF. The CDR3 DNA is TGTGCCAGCAGTTACCGGGACAGGGGTACTGAAGCTTTCTTT.

The genes are TRBV30 and TRBJ2-3, with 7 bases aligning to TRBD1. CDR3 length equals 20 residues. Per the germline V gene, CDR1 is GTSNPN and CDR2 is SVGIG (reference sequence). The trim removed 1 base at V and 2 bases at J, leaving 21 bases unmatched. The CDR3 coding sequence is TGTGCCTGGAGTGCTTCACCTAAGACAGGGAAATTTATTACCACAGATACGCAGTATTTT. It yields the protein CAWSASPKTGKFITTDTQYF.

V is TRBV6-6 and J is TRBJ2-3, with D perhaps matching TRBD2 (5 bases). V gave up 8 bases and J gave up 0 bases, with 12 bases separating them. There are 14 residues in the CDR3. In germline, CDR1 is MNHNY, CDR2 SVGAGI (reference sequence). CDR3: CASGLFGSTDTQYF. The CDR3 DNA reads as TGTGCCAGCGGACTCTTCGGTAGCACAGATACGCAGTATTTT.

The J gene is TRBJ2-6, the V gene TRBV30; D is ambiguous. CDR3 length: 15 amino acids. V was trimmed by 0 bases and J by 0 bases, leaving 6 bases between them. Germline V gene sequence: CDR1 GTSNPN, CDR2 SVGIG (reference sequence). CDR3 in amino acids: CAWSVRISGANVLTF. CDR3 coding DNA: TGTGCCTGGAGTGTACGGATCTCTGGGGCCAACGTCCTGACTTTC.

This chain connects TRBV6-6 to TRBJ2-5; 7 bases line up with TRBD1. Germline V CDR1 and CDR2: MNHNY, SVGAGI (reference sequence). The CDR3 is 13 residues long. V was pared by 7 bases and J by 5 bases, with 7 bases of the junction left unmatched. The CDR3 loop is CASNQGRGETQYF. The CDR3 DNA is TGTGCCAGCAACCAGGGCAGGGGGGAGACCCAGTACTTC.